Following are 25 T cell receptor beta chains from one sample sequenced in a study of blood T cell repertoires in COVID-19. Clones were sequenced by immunoSEQ multiplex PCR, and TCRdb holds only the in-frame ones, with some missing. The sample yields about 330,000 clones, 80% to 90% seen once. Sequences were obtained from peripheral blood. The source is a man under 40 with COVID-19, enrolled during active disease.

This clone appeared a single time. The chain uses TRBV28 and TRBJ1-1, with D possibly being TRBD1 (5 bases). This CDR3 contains 12 residues. V lost 3 bases, J lost 6 bases, and 8 bases lay in between. Looked up from germline, CDR1 is MDHEN and CDR2 is SYDVKM. CDR3: CASSFRRAEAFF. The CDR3 DNA follows: TGTGCCAGCAGTTTTCGCAGGGCTGAAGCTTTCTTT.

J is TRBJ1-5 and V is TRBV14; TRBD1 is a possible D gene (5 bases). CDR1 and CDR2 from the germline V gene are SGHDN and FVKESK. Between the trimmed V and J ends, which lost 3 bases and 0 bases, there was a span of 9 bases. The CDR3 runs to 15 residues. The DNA for the CDR3 is TGTGCCAGCAGCCAGGGGGGGTATAGCAATCAGCCCCAGCATTTT. As protein: CASSQGGYSNQPQHF.

The CDR3 protein is CASSQNRGPYEQYF. The CDR3 region has the DNA TGCGCCAGCAGCCAAAACAGGGGGCCCTACGAGCAGTACTTC. The gene calls are TRBV5-1 and TRBJ2-7; TRBD1 matches at 9 bases. The germline V gene has CDR1 SGHRS and CDR2 YFSETQ. CDR3 length: 14 residues. Unmatched junction bases numbered 4, after V lost 4 bases and J lost 2 bases.

The chain links TRBV5-4 to TRBJ1-6, with 8 bases that match TRBD1. J gave up 4 bases and V 0 bases, and 6 bases lay outside the gene matches. Germline assignment: CDR1 SGHNT and CDR2 YYREEE (reference sequence). This CDR3 region has 17 residues. The CDR3 sequence is CASSLAGTGTYNSPLHF. The CDR3 DNA sequence: TGTGCCAGCAGCTTGGCCGGGACAGGCACATATAATTCACCCCTCCACTTT.

The rearrangement links TRBV28 to TRBJ2-2; 8 bases map to TRBD2. Looked up from germline, CDR1 is MDHEN and CDR2 is SYDVKM. The CDR3 spans 17 residues. Trimming removed 0 bases from V and 7 bases from J; junction bases left unmatched: 10. This chain's CDR3 is CASSLWPGRALDGELFF. In DNA, the CDR3 is TGTGCCAGCAGTTTATGGCCCGGGAGGGCCCTCGACGGGGAGCTGTTTTTT. Complete variable domain (other parts from reference TRBV28 and TRBJ2-2): DVKVTQSSRYLVKRTGEKVFLECVQDMDHENMFWYRQDPGLGLRLIYFSYDVKMKEKGDIPEGYSVSREKKERFSLILESASTNQTSMYLCASSLWPGRALDGELFFGEGSRLTVL.

The chain combines TRBV6-5 with TRBJ2-7; D is perhaps TRBD2 (6 bases). Looked up from germline, CDR1 is MNHEY and CDR2 is SVGAGI. The CDR3 length is 13 residues. Between the trimmed V and J ends, which lost 6 bases and 6 bases, there was a span of 15 bases. The CDR3, as DNA: TGTGCCAGCAGCTTCGGGAGCCCGGGCGAGCAGTACTTC. Its translation: CASSFGSPGEQYF.

The gene calls are TRBV19 and TRBJ2-5; D is possibly TRBD2 (6 bases). Per germline, CDR1 LNHDA and CDR2 SQIVND (reference sequence). The CDR3 runs 14 residues. V lost 3 bases, J lost 2 bases, and 10 bases lay in between. CDR3 sequence: CASSMGGSQETQYF. In DNA, the CDR3 is TGTGCCAGTAGTATGGGGGGTTCGCAAGAGACCCAGTACTTC.

V usage is TRBV5-4 and J usage is TRBJ1-4, with 9 bases that match TRBD1. The CDR3 is 14 residues long. Trimming at V came to 3 bases and at J to 7 bases, leaving 4 bases not matched to a gene. CDR1 and CDR2 (germline): SGHNT, YYREEE (reference sequence). The CDR3 spells CASSSQGATEKLFF. CDR3 coding DNA: TGTGCCAGCAGCTCACAGGGGGCTACTGAAAAACTGTTTTTT.

V is TRBV2 and J is TRBJ2-2; D is unclear. V lost 5 bases and J 3 bases, leaving 4 bases between the germline ends. The germline gives CDR1 SNHLY, CDR2 FYNNEI. The CDR3 extends over 12 amino acids. CDR3 amino acids: CASSLDTGELFF. In DNA, the CDR3 is TGTGCCAGCAGTCTTGACACCGGGGAGCTGTTTTTT.

This clone was recorded only once. The V and J genes are TRBV4-3 and TRBJ1-4; D ambiguous. Trimming left V 0 bases short and J 1 base short, with 15 bases between. CDR3 length equals 18 residues. CDR1 and CDR2 (germline): LGHNA, YSLEER. Here the CDR3 DNA reads TGCGCCAGCAGCCAAGAAATACTCACCTCGGGAACTAATGAAAAACTGTTTTTT. This codes for CASSQEILTSGTNEKLFF.

The J gene is TRBJ1-2, the V gene TRBV5-6; D is unresolved. Trimming removed 0 bases from V and 7 bases from J, with 10 bases in between. In germline, CDR1 is SGHDT, CDR2 YYEEEE. CDR3 length: 13 residues. This CDR3 reads CASSLGRGAGYTF. CDR3 DNA sequence: TGTGCCAGCAGCTTGGGGCGGGGTGCTGGCTACACCTTC.

The V gene is TRBV2, the J gene TRBJ2-7; TRBD2 aligns across 7 bases. The CDR3 totals 14 residues. Trimming removed 7 bases from V and 4 bases from J; junction bases left unmatched: 10. Germline V gives CDR1 SNHLY, CDR2 FYNNEI. CDR3 residues: CASNKRLARYEQYF. Written as DNA, the CDR3 is TGTGCCAGCAACAAGAGACTAGCAAGGTACGAGCAGTACTTC.

The V and J genes are TRBV3-1 (or the pseudogene TRBV3-2) and TRBJ2-5, with D possibly matching TRBD2 (5 bases). Deletions cut 0 bases from V and 0 bases from J, with 8 bases between. Germline loops: CDR1 LGHDT, CDR2 YNNKEL (reference sequence). This CDR3 region has 15 residues. The DNA of the CDR3 is TGTGCCAGCAGCCAAGATCGGAGGAACCAAGAGACCCAGTACTTC. Protein: CASSQDRRNQETQYF.

The chain joins TRBV6-1 to TRBJ2-5, with D possibly matching TRBD2 (6 bases). The CDR3 length is 15 residues. V gave up 3 bases and J gave up 2 bases, with 13 bases separating them. Looked up from germline, CDR1 is MNHNS and CDR2 is SASEGT. The CDR3, as DNA: TGTGCCAGCAGTGACCGGAGGGACTTGCAAGAGACCCAGTACTTC. Translating it yields CASSDRRDLQETQYF.

The chain recombines TRBV7-8 with TRBJ2-3; the match to TRBD2 covers 13 bases. Germline values: CDR1 SGHVS, CDR2 FQNEAQ. There are 17 residues in the CDR3. V was clipped by 3 bases and J by 5 bases; unmatched bases: 8. CDR3 coding DNA: TGTGCCAGCAGCTTGATACTAGCGGGAGGGCCCGGAGATACGCAGTATTTT. This sequence encodes CASSLILAGGPGDTQYF.

This clone has a count of ten or more. The chain has TRBV28 and TRBJ2-5; 11 bases align to TRBD2. This CDR3 region has 19 residues. Germline values: CDR1 MDHEN, CDR2 SYDVKM. V trimming: 5 bases; J trimming: 2 bases; junction bases outside the gene matches: 16. Here the CDR3 reads CASSPGQGTSGSVQETQYF. The CDR3 nucleotides read TGTGCCAGCAGTCCGGGACAGGGAACTAGCGGGAGTGTACAAGAGACCCAGTACTTC.

This clone has only one observation. This chain uses TRBV28 with TRBJ2-7; D is undetermined. Between the trimmed V and J ends, which lost 7 bases and 1 base, there was a span of 8 bases. This CDR3 contains 12 residues. Germline CDR1 MDHEN, CDR2 SYDVKM. The CDR3 sequence is CASTDKSYEQYF. CDR3 in DNA: TGTGCCAGCACCGACAAATCCTACGAGCAGTACTTC.

The gene calls are TRBV18 and TRBJ2-1, with 8 bases matching TRBD1. Germline assignment: CDR1 KGHSH and CDR2 LQKENI. After removal of 3 bases from V and 0 bases from J, the junction contained 4 bases not matched to a gene. The CDR3 contains 16 residues. CDR3 DNA sequence: TGTGCCAGCTCACCCCAGGGGGCGAGCTCCTACAATGAGCAGTTCTTC. It codes for CASSPQGASSYNEQFF.

V gene TRBV9 combines with J gene TRBJ2-2; TRBD1 aligns across 9 bases. Germline V CDR1 and CDR2: SGDLS, YYNGEE. The CDR3 spans 14 residues. V was pared by 0 bases and J by 6 bases, with 0 bases of the junction left unmatched. The CDR3 sequence: CASSVGQGAGELFF. The CDR3 coding sequence is TGTGCCAGCAGCGTAGGACAGGGGGCCGGGGAGCTGTTTTTT.

The chain is built from TRBV6-2 or TRBV6-3 and TRBJ1-2; 8 nucleotides line up with TRBD1. This CDR3 region has 15 residues. V lost 2 bases and J lost 4; bases outside the gene matches: 6. Germline values: CDR1 MNHEY, CDR2 SVGEGT. CDR3 bases: TGTGCCAGCAGTTACCCCGGACAGGGTATCTATGGCTACACCTTC. Amino acid sequence: CASSYPGQGIYGYTF.

This clone has only a few counts. The rearrangement uses TRBV11-3 and TRBJ2-1, with 16 bases lining up with TRBD2. The CDR3 totals 18 residues. J gave up 6 bases and V 6 bases, and 11 bases lay outside the gene matches. In germline, CDR1 is SGHNT, CDR2 YENEEA. CDR3 sequence reads: CASSLTGTSGRAFNEQFF. CDR3 sequence (DNA): TGTGCCAGCAGTCTAACCGGGACTAGCGGGAGGGCCTTCAATGAGCAGTTCTTC.

The V gene is TRBV9, the J gene TRBJ1-1; maybe TRBD1 (5 bases). Trimming took off 4 bases at V and 6 bases at J, with 19 bases between the two ends. CDR3 length equals 15 residues. Germline CDR1 reads SGDLS; CDR2 reads YYNGEE. The CDR3 loop is CASSLSWGNSAEAFF. The CDR3 nucleotides read TGTGCCAGCAGCCTAAGCTGGGGCAATTCGGCTGAAGCTTTCTTT.

The chain uses TRBV7-2 and TRBJ2-5; 15 bases line up with TRBD2. Germline V lookup: CDR1 SGHTA, CDR2 FQGNSA. The CDR3 extends over 18 amino acids. The junction had 10 bases not matched to a gene; V was cut back by 4 bases and J by 4 bases. CDR3: CASSSWTSGGARGETQYF. In DNA, the CDR3 is TGTGCCAGCAGCTCGTGGACTAGCGGGGGGGCCCGGGGAGAGACCCAGTACTTC.

As DNA, the CDR3 is TGTGCCAGCAGTTACTCCGGGACAGGTGACTATGGCTACACCTTC. Encoded protein: CASSYSGTGDYGYTF. The rearrangement joins TRBV6-6 to TRBJ1-2; 8 nucleotides line up with TRBD1. Germline values: CDR1 MNHNY, CDR2 SVGAGI (reference sequence). J lost 3 bases, V lost 0 bases, and 3 bases had no gene match. The CDR3 loop spans 15 amino acids.

The rearrangement uses TRBV5-4 and TRBJ2-2; D is possibly TRBD1 (7 bases). Germline V gene sequence: CDR1 SGHNT, CDR2 YYREEE (reference sequence). The CDR3 length is 15 residues. Trimming removed 4 bases from V and 6 bases from J, with 16 bases in between. The CDR3 DNA follows: TGTGCCAGCAGCCGGAAGGAGGGGGCTGCCGGGGAGCTGTTTTTT. Encoded protein: CASSRKEGAAGELFF.